This T cell receptor (beta chain) comes out of a study of cytomegalovirus exposure and HLA in healthy donors. Notes on the study in general: HLA alleles were associated with 15,000 to 20,000 TCR beta sequences in a later analysis at 0.05 false discovery rate. Immune exposure information comprised only CMV serostatus.

About this clone itself: The antigen is not known.

This CDR3 comprises 15 residues. Trimming stripped 2 bases from V and 0 bases from J, with 9 bases between. The germline CDR1 and CDR2 sequences are SGHKS and YYEKEE (reference sequence). A multiplex PCR was run with 60 Vbeta primers and 13 Jbeta primers. Produced via immunoSEQ multiplex PCR; TCRdb's table is partial and in-frame only. The data contain 120,000 to 150,000 clones, over 80% of them singletons. This rearrangement joins TRBV5-5 to TRBJ1-5; D is undetermined. This receptor was taken from a male donor in good health and CMV-seronegative. Input material: PBMCs. The CDR3 nucleotides read TGTGCCAGCAGCTTTGAGGAGAATAGCAATCAGCCCCAGCATTTT. Protein sequence: CASSFEENSNQPQHF.